Following are 22 T cell receptor beta chains from one sample sequenced in a study of identical twins' blood T cells. TCRdb re-derived calls from the 5' RACE reads in MiXCR, one entry per CDR3 protein. The table has 350,000 to 450,000 distinct CDR3 sequences, over 25% seen once; the top ten hold about 6%. Sequencing was done on a sample of PBMCs. The receptors originated from a woman between 18 and 49 years old in good health.

This chain links TRBV6-2 or TRBV6-3 with TRBJ2-5; D not certain. Trimming left V 2 bases short and J 5 bases short, with 12 bases between. The germline V gene has CDR1 MNHEY and CDR2 SVGEGT. This CDR3 has 14 amino acids. Here the CDR3 reads CASSYRQYEETQYF. The DNA of the CDR3 is TGTGCCAGCAGTTACCGGCAGTATGAGGAGACCCAGTACTTC.

This clonotype showed up many times. V usage is TRBV6-2 or TRBV6-3 and J usage is TRBJ1-2; TRBD1 is a possible D gene (6 bases). Trimming removed 2 bases at V and 8 bases at J, with 12 bases between. Germline V gene lookup returns CDR1 MNHEY and CDR2 SVGEGT. This CDR3 region has 13 residues. The CDR3 sequence: CASSYSGGDGYTF. DNA for the CDR3: TGTGCCAGCAGTTACAGCGGGGGCGACGGCTACACCTTC.

The J gene is TRBJ2-3, the V gene TRBV18, with 10 bases identical to TRBD2. J gave up 4 bases and V 6 bases, and 7 bases lay outside the gene matches. Germline CDR1 and CDR2: KGHSH and LQKENI. The CDR3 sequence is 15 residues long. The CDR3 sequence is CASSRTSGEADTQYF. The CDR3 region has the DNA TGTGCCAGCTCCAGGACTAGCGGCGAAGCAGATACGCAGTATTTT.

This clonotype was detected many times. The rearrangement links TRBV10-2 to TRBJ1-2; the D gene is possibly TRBD1 (5 bases). CDR3 length: 12 amino acids. V was shortened by 7 bases and J by 7 bases, with 13 bases between the two germline ends. CDR1 is WSHSY and CDR2 is SAAADI in the germline V gene. CDR3 bases: TGCGCCAGCAATCGGGGCTTAGGTGGCTACACCTTC. This translates into CASNRGLGGYTF.

This clonotype has only a few counts. CDR3 amino acids: CASSFQRVNTEAFF. CDR3 bases: TGTGCCAGCAGTTTTCAAAGAGTGAACACTGAAGCTTTCTTT. The rearrangement joins TRBV12-3 or TRBV12-4 to TRBJ1-1; D remains ambiguous. The CDR3 runs 14 residues. The V end was cut by 3 bases, the J end by 0 bases, with 8 bases between.

This clonotype was counted only a few times. V is TRBV29-1 and J is TRBJ2-3, with 10 bases matching TRBD2. V shed 7 bases, J shed 4 bases, and the junction held 5 bases outside the gene matches. The CDR3 sequence is 13 residues long. CDR1 and CDR2 from the germline V gene are SQVTM and ANQGSEA. This chain's CDR3 is CSGSSGGADTQYF. CDR3 bases: TGCAGCGGATCTAGCGGGGGCGCAGATACGCAGTATTTT.

The V call is TRBV20-1, the J call TRBJ1-1; TRBD1 matches 9 bases. Germline V gene sequence: CDR1 DFQATT, CDR2 SNEGSKA (reference sequence). J was trimmed by 1 base and V by 3 bases; bases with no gene match: 3. The CDR3 loop spans 14 amino acids. This CDR3 reads CSASDRGWNTEAFF. CDR3 nucleotide sequence: TGCAGTGCTAGTGACAGGGGGTGGAACACTGAAGCTTTCTTT.

This clonotype was observed many times. The chain has TRBV6-5 and TRBJ2-2; 7 positions agree with TRBD2. This CDR3 comprises 15 residues. V dropped 2 bases and J dropped 8; count of bases not matched to a gene: 8. The V gene's germline CDR1 is MNHEY and CDR2 SVGAGI. Here the CDR3 reads CASSYGLVGGGELFF. CDR3 in DNA: TGTGCCAGCAGTTACGGACTAGTAGGCGGTGGGGAGCTGTTTTTT.

This clonotype occurred a few times. The chain combines TRBV19 with TRBJ2-3, with 8 bases matching TRBD1. From germline, CDR1 is LNHDA and CDR2 SQIVND (reference sequence). The CDR3 spans 15 residues. V shed 1 base and J 3 bases; nucleotides not matched to a gene: 3. The CDR3 reads CASSIGTGQTDTQYF. The CDR3 DNA sequence: TGTGCCAGTAGTATAGGGACAGGGCAGACAGATACGCAGTATTTT. The whole variable domain, filled in from reference TRBV19 and TRBJ2-3, reads DGGITQSPKYLFRKEGQNVTLSCEQNLNHDAMYWYRQDPGQGLRLIYYSQIVNDFQKGDIAEGYSVSREKKESFPLTVTSAQKNPTAFYLCASSIGTGQTDTQYFGPGTRLTVL.

This clonotype was counted only a few times. The chain couples TRBV5-6 to TRBJ1-2, with 10 bases that match TRBD1. Germline V gives CDR1 SGHDT, CDR2 YYEEEE. V was pared by 4 bases and J by 2 bases, with 5 bases of the junction left unmatched. This CDR3 has 15 residues. The CDR3, as DNA: TGTGCCAGCAGCACTCCGGGACAGGGGAACTATGGCTACACCTTC. Encoded protein: CASSTPGQGNYGYTF.

This clonotype was seen just once. This chain joins TRBV12-3 or TRBV12-4 and TRBJ2-5; 11 bases match TRBD2. The J segment lost 0 bases and the V segment lost 4 bases, leaving 7 bases of the junction unmatched. The CDR3 is 17 residues long. CDR3 coding DNA: TGTGCCAGCAGTTCCTCCCGACTAGCGGGGAACCAAGAGACCCAGTACTTC. Its translation is CASSSSRLAGNQETQYF.

The chain has TRBV5-5 and TRBJ2-7, with 9 bases matching TRBD1. CDR3 length: 15 residues. V trimming: 4 bases; J trimming: 4 bases; junction bases outside the gene matches: 9. Per the germline V gene, CDR1 is SGHKS and CDR2 is YYEKEE (reference sequence). The CDR3: CASSGMDRGVYEQYF. The CDR3 DNA reads TGTGCCAGCAGCGGCATGGACAGGGGTGTATACGAGCAGTACTTC.

V and J are TRBV15 and TRBJ2-3; D could derive from TRBD1 or TRBD2 (5 bases each). The CDR3 is made up of 14 amino acids. CDR1 is LNHNV, CDR2 YYDKDF, per germline (reference sequence). The V end lost 6 bases, the J end lost 0 bases, and 10 bases lay between the germline ends. The CDR3 here is CATSRGRSTDTQYF. In DNA, the CDR3 is TGTGCCACCAGTCGGGGACGGAGCACAGATACGCAGTATTTT.

The chain uses TRBV6-2 or TRBV6-3 and TRBJ2-1; the D gene is possibly TRBD2 (6 bases). CDR1 and CDR2 from the germline V gene are MNHEY and SVGEGT. V lost 7 bases and J lost 5, with 12 bases in between. CDR3 length: 13 amino acids. CDR3 loop: CASTPLANNEQFF. The CDR3 bases are TGTGCCAGCACCCCGCTAGCGAACAATGAGCAGTTCTTC.

This clonotype occurred a few times. The genes are TRBV9 and TRBJ2-1; maybe TRBD2 (5 bases). From germline, CDR1 is SGDLS and CDR2 YYNGEE. This CDR3 region has 15 residues. V was cut by 1 base and J by 0 bases, with 8 bases left in between. CDR3 amino acids: CASSVSGTSYNEQFF. The CDR3 DNA follows: TGTGCCAGCAGCGTAAGCGGTACCTCCTACAATGAGCAGTTCTTC.

This clonotype was recorded once. This chain connects TRBV19 to TRBJ1-1; D is possibly TRBD1 (6 bases). The ends were cut back, 3 bases at V and 7 bases at J, with 12 bases in the middle. The CDR3 sequence is 13 residues long. CDR1 and CDR2 (germline): LNHDA, SQIVND (reference sequence). In nucleotides, the CDR3 is TGTGCCAGTAGTATCCGGACAGCATTTGAAGCTTTCTTT. Protein sequence: CASSIRTAFEAFF.

This sequence joins TRBV2 and TRBJ2-2, with 10 bases aligning to TRBD1. Germline CDR1 SNHLY, CDR2 FYNNEI. The CDR3 is made up of 17 amino acids. Trimming cost V 7 bases and J 4 bases; bases outside gene matches: 12. This CDR3 reads CASTRSPGTGATGELFF. The DNA for the CDR3 is TGTGCCAGCACCCGAAGCCCCGGGACAGGGGCCACCGGGGAGCTGTTTTTT.

V gene TRBV21-1 combines with J gene TRBJ1-1. TRBV21-1 is shown as a pseudogene. The CDR3 spans 14 residues. Here the CDR3 DNA reads TGTGCCAGCAGCAAAGTAGGCATATCACTTGAAGCTTTCTTT. It translates to CASSKVGISLEAFF.

The rearrangement links TRBV2 to TRBJ2-2; the D gene is possibly TRBD2 (6 bases). Germline lookup yields CDR1 SNHLY and CDR2 FYNNEI. Deletions cut 3 bases from V and 1 base from J, with 12 bases between. The CDR3 length is 16 residues. The CDR3 DNA sequence: TGTGCCAGCAGTGATCGGAGGCGGGGGAACACCGGGGAGCTGTTTTTT. Its translation: CASSDRRRGNTGELFF.

V and J are TRBV6-5 and TRBJ2-1, with 7 bases lining up with TRBD2. The CDR3 consists of 15 residues. Losses at the gene ends were 2 bases for V and 2 bases for J; bases not matched to a gene: 3. The germline V gene encodes CDR1 MNHEY and CDR2 SVGAGI. The DNA for the CDR3 is TGTGCCAGCAGTTACGGGGAGGGCCCCTACAATGAGCAGTTCTTC. Amino acid sequence: CASSYGEGPYNEQFF.

This clonotype was counted a single time. The chain links TRBV25-1 to TRBJ2-1, with 8 bases identical to TRBD1. There are 16 residues in the CDR3. Germline V lookup: CDR1 MGHDK, CDR2 SYGVNS. After removal of 4 bases from V and 6 bases from J, the junction contained 11 bases not matched to a gene. In DNA, the CDR3 is TGTGCCAGCAGTGGCCCGTTCGGACAGGGAAGCAATGAGCAGTTCTTC. Protein sequence: CASSGPFGQGSNEQFF.

This clonotype came up once. The J gene is TRBJ2-2, the V gene TRBV29-1, with D possibly being TRBD1 or TRBD2 (6 bases each). The CDR3 consists of 18 residues. Germline CDR1 reads SQVTM; CDR2 reads ANQGSEA. V was shortened by 4 bases and J by 2 bases, with 23 bases between the two germline ends. DNA for the CDR3: TGCAGCGTTGGGGGGGCCAAGGGGGTGTTGTTCAACACCGGGGAGCTGTTTTTT. Translating gives CSVGGAKGVLFNTGELFF.